This T cell receptor (beta chain) was identified in a study of molecular identifiers for immune sequencing clone quantification. TCRdb redid the calling of the PCR reads with MiXCR, one entry per CDR3 protein. This table holds over 600,000 distinct CDR3 sequences, nearly 20% found once. From roughly 21,000 to 960,000 sorted cells, naive CD8 libraries were generated with 10%, 30% or 50% RNA. Germline CDR1 reads SGHVS; CDR2 reads FQNEAQ. The V gene lost 2 bases and the J gene lost 2 bases, with 5 bases spanning the gap. The CDR3 length is 13 residues. In its sample, this clonotype was seen many times. This clonotype was sampled from a human donor in good health. Some libraries in this study had Jurkat cell RNA spiked in. This chain joins TRBV7-8 and TRBJ2-3, with D uncertain. Material: naive CD8+ T cells from blood, with Jurkat cell RNA spiked in. Noted subset: FACS-sorted CD8+CD4-CCR7+CD45RA+ naive T cells. The CDR3 DNA is TGTGCCAGCAGCTTACCTAACACAGATACGCAGTATTTT. It specifies CASSLPNTDTQYF.